This entry lists 17 T cell receptor beta chains sequenced from one sample in a study of blood T cell repertoires in COVID-19. Data came from immunoSEQ multiplex PCR; TCRdb stores just in-frame clones and leaves some out. The sample lists over 250,000 clones; roughly 90% were seen once. Sample: peripheral blood. These receptors were obtained from a man aged 50 to 60 with acute or convalescent COVID-19.

The V gene is TRBV11-1, the J gene TRBJ2-7; TRBD2 is a possible D gene (6 bases). There are 15 residues in the CDR3. Trimming stripped 2 bases from V and 1 base from J, with 12 bases between. Per the germline V gene, CDR1 is SGHAT and CDR2 is FQDESV (reference sequence). CDR3 sequence reads: CASSLRVLASYEQYF. The CDR3 DNA follows: TGTGCCAGCAGCTTAAGGGTCCTAGCGTCCTACGAGCAGTACTTC. Drawing the rest from reference TRBV11-1 and TRBJ2-7, the complete variable domain is EAEVAQSPRYKITEKSQAVAFWCDPISGHATLYWYRQILGQGPELLVQFQDESVVDDSQLPKDRFSAERLKGVDSTLKIQPAELGDSAMYLCASSLRVLASYEQYFGPGTRLTVT.

J is TRBJ1-2 and V is TRBV6-5, with D unresolved. Germline V CDR1 and CDR2: MNHEY, SVGAGI. The CDR3 is 15 amino acids. Deletions cut 0 bases from V and 0 bases from J, with 8 bases between. CDR3 sequence: CASSYSPLANYGYTF. The CDR3 DNA reads TGTGCCAGCAGTTACTCACCCCTAGCTAACTATGGCTACACCTTC.

The count of this clone is one. The rearrangement uses TRBV7-9 and TRBJ2-1; possible D gene TRBD1, 6 bases. The V gene's germline CDR1 is SEHNR and CDR2 FQNEAQ (reference sequence). Deletions cut 4 bases from V and 8 bases from J, with 18 bases between. CDR3 length: 15 residues. For the CDR3, the DNA is TGTGCCAGCAGCTCCCACAGGGACCTGAAGGATGAGCAGTTCTTC. The encoded protein is CASSSHRDLKDEQFF.

V gene TRBV12-3 or TRBV12-4 combines with J gene TRBJ2-7, with D perhaps matching TRBD2 (5 bases). The CDR3 has 12 amino acids. V was trimmed by 3 bases and J by 9 bases, leaving 12 bases between them. The CDR3: CASSFAGQWQYF. CDR3 coding DNA: TGTGCCAGCAGTTTCGCGGGTCAGTGGCAGTACTTC.

This chain links TRBV19 with TRBJ2-7; tentative D call: TRBD1 (6 bases). Germline CDR1 is LNHDA and CDR2 is SQIVND (reference sequence). CDR3 length equals 15 residues. Trimming removed 4 bases from V and 6 bases from J, with 19 bases in between. In DNA, the CDR3 is TGTGCCAGTAGTACTCCGGGACACCAGTCCCGCGAGCAGTACTTC. Amino acids: CASSTPGHQSREQYF.

The chain couples TRBV10-1 to TRBJ2-3, with 8 nucleotides matching TRBD2. The J segment lost 1 base and the V segment lost 3 bases, leaving 9 bases of the junction unmatched. Germline loops: CDR1 WNHNN, CDR2 SYGVQD (reference sequence). The CDR3 loop spans 17 amino acids. This CDR3 reads CASSDGSGVRGTDTQYF. DNA of the CDR3: TGCGCCAGCAGTGATGGTAGCGGGGTACGGGGCACAGATACGCAGTATTTT.

Details on this clone: Other DNA sequences from this sample encode an identical CDR3 as well. The chain joins TRBV19 to TRBJ1-1; D unclear. V was trimmed by 3 bases and J by 1 base, leaving 6 bases between them. CDR1 and CDR2 (germline): LNHDA, SQIVND (reference sequence). The CDR3 loop spans 13 amino acids. The CDR3 region is CASSIGGNTEAFF. In DNA, the CDR3 is TGTGCCAGTAGTATCGGCGGGAACACTGAAGCTTTCTTT. Drawing the rest from reference TRBV19 and TRBJ1-1, the complete variable domain is DGGITQSPKYLFRKEGQNVTLSCEQNLNHDAMYWYRQDPGQGLRLIYYSQIVNDFQKGDIAEGYSVSREKKESFPLTVTSAQKNPTAFYLCASSIGGNTEAFFGQGTRLTVV.

The chain combines TRBV3-1 (or the pseudogene TRBV3-2) with TRBJ1-2; a weak D match, TRBD1 (6 bases). This CDR3 has 14 residues. V shed 4 bases and J shed 5 bases, with 14 bases lying between them. Germline CDR1 LGHDT, CDR2 YNNKEL (reference sequence). The CDR3: CASSRWRGGYGYTF. CDR3 nucleotides: TGTGCCAGCAGCCGGTGGAGGGGGGGTTATGGCTACACCTTC.

The chain joins TRBV29-1 to TRBJ1-2; 8 nucleotides align to TRBD1. Germline trimming cut 6 bases from V and 4 bases from J; bases unmatched to any gene: 16. The CDR3 spans 16 residues. Germline lookup yields CDR1 SQVTM and CDR2 ANQGSEA. The CDR3 sequence: CSVLDAQGQVPYGYTF. The DNA for the CDR3 is TGCAGCGTCTTGGATGCCCAGGGACAGGTCCCCTATGGCTACACCTTC.

This clone was found once. The chain has TRBV5-1 and TRBJ2-1, with 13 bases aligning to TRBD2. Germline assignment: CDR1 SGHRS and CDR2 YFSETQ. J was trimmed by 7 bases and V by 0 bases; bases with no gene match: 4. This CDR3 contains 16 residues. This CDR3 reads CASSLVVLAGGNEQFF. The CDR3 DNA reads as TGCGCCAGCAGCTTGGTGGTACTAGCGGGGGGGAATGAGCAGTTCTTC.

This clone was detected once. The CDR3 nucleotides are TGTGCCAGCAGCCCTGACAAGGGGTACTCTGGGGCCAACGTCCTGACTTTC. This codes for CASSPDKGYSGANVLTF. V usage is TRBV6-2 or TRBV6-3 and J usage is TRBJ2-6; D perhaps matches TRBD1 (5 bases). The V end lost 6 bases, the J end lost 0 bases, and 15 bases lay between the germline ends. CDR1 and CDR2 (germline): MNHEY, SVGEGT. This CDR3 has 17 amino acids.

The chain couples TRBV5-1 to TRBJ2-5; TRBD2 agrees at 9 bases. The length of the CDR3 is 15 residues. V lost 0 bases and J lost 5; bases outside the gene matches: 5. The germline V gene has CDR1 SGHRS and CDR2 YFSETQ. In DNA, the CDR3 is TGCGCCAGCAGCTTGGAAATAGCGGGGGCGGAGACCCAGTACTTC. This gives the protein CASSLEIAGAETQYF.

The chain recombines TRBV21-1 with TRBJ2-6; TRBD1 reflects the table's D call only, with no check against the DNA. TRBV21-1 is listed as a pseudogene. CDR3 size: 15 residues. CDR3 coding DNA: TGTGCCAGCAGCAGGGCTCTCTCTGGGGCCAACGTCCTGACTTTC. Translating it yields CASSRALSGANVLTF.

The rearrangement uses TRBV29-1 and TRBJ1-2, with TRBD1 matching over 7 bases. After removal of 6 bases from V and 14 bases from J, the junction contained 3 bases not matched to a gene. Germline CDR1 SQVTM, CDR2 ANQGSEA. The CDR3 is made up of 8 amino acids. In nucleotides, the CDR3 is TGCAGCGTGGAGACAGGGACCTTC. Residues: CSVETGTF.

This clone was recorded once. This chain links TRBV27 with TRBJ1-1, with TRBD1 matching 7 bases. This CDR3 is built from 14 residues. The germline CDR1 and CDR2 sequences are MNHEY and SMNVEV (reference sequence). The J segment lost 1 base and the V segment lost 2 bases, leaving 1 base of the junction unmatched. CDR3 DNA sequence: TGTGCCAGCAGTTTAGGGACAGCGAACACTGAAGCTTTCTTT. Residues: CASSLGTANTEAFF.

The chain's CDR3 is CATSPRDRGEGYTEAFF. The CDR3 DNA is TGTGCCACCAGCCCCCGGGACAGGGGCGAAGGGTACACTGAAGCTTTCTTT. The chain uses TRBV15 and TRBJ1-1, with TRBD1 matching 10 bases. CDR3 length equals 17 residues. CDR1 is LNHNV, CDR2 YYDKDF, per germline (reference sequence). The V segment lost 5 bases and the J segment 3 bases; nucleotides outside the gene matches: 12.

The V call is TRBV3-1 (or the pseudogene TRBV3-2), the J call TRBJ2-1; no firm D call. The CDR3 loop spans 13 amino acids. CDR1 is LGHDT, CDR2 YNNKEL, per germline (reference sequence). V was trimmed by 4 bases and J by 7 bases, leaving 11 bases between them. The CDR3: CASSPGTPNEQFF. The CDR3 DNA is TGTGCCAGCAGCCCAGGAACCCCGAATGAGCAGTTCTTC.